Listed below are T cell receptor beta chains from one sample, sequenced in a study of CD8 T cells in Susac syndrome. MiXCR was run by TCRdb on the immunoSEQ multiplex PCR reads, yielding one entry per CDR3 protein. Of almost 450,000 distinct CDR3 sequences listed, more than 80% are singletons. Material: CD8+ T cells from PBMCs. These receptors all come from a human donor with multiple sclerosis. Both conserved end residues are part of each CDR3. Fields, in order: D gene, clone size, V gene, J gene, CDR3 DNA, CDR3 protein. The D gene is left open where the match is weak. The listing skips clone size in some rows; elsewhere it reads once, few, many or a size class.

d_gene: NA; abundance: once; v_gene: TRBV4-1; j_gene: TRBJ2-6; CDR3nt: TGCGCCAGCAGCCAAGATCTCATCAACGTCCTGACTTTC; CDR3aa: CASSQDLINVLTF
d_gene: NA; abundance: NA; v_gene: TRBV19; j_gene: TRBJ1-1; CDR3nt: TGTGCCAGTATGGGAGGTGCTGATGAAGCTTTCTTT; CDR3aa: CASMGGADEAFF
d_gene: NA; abundance: NA; v_gene: TRBV5-1; j_gene: TRBJ2-4; CDR3nt: TGCGCCAGCAGCTTGGAGGCGCAGGGGAAGAACATTCAGTACTTC; CDR3aa: CASSLEAQGKNIQYF
d_gene: TRBD2; abundance: few; v_gene: TRBV19; j_gene: TRBJ2-1; CDR3nt: TGTGCCAGTAGTACTAGCGGGCTGTACAATGAGCAGTTCTTC; CDR3aa: CASSTSGLYNEQFF
d_gene: NA; abundance: NA; v_gene: TRBV7-9; j_gene: TRBJ1-4; CDR3nt: TGTGCCAGCAGCCCGGGGGGGGAGGATGAAAAACTGTTTTTT; CDR3aa: CASSPGGEDEKLFF
d_gene: NA; abundance: NA; v_gene: TRBV15; j_gene: TRBJ2-3; CDR3nt: TGTGCCACCAGCAGAGTCCACATCTCCACCGGAGATACGCAGTATTTT; CDR3aa: CATSRVHISTGDTQYF
d_gene: TRBD2; abundance: NA; v_gene: TRBV28; j_gene: TRBJ2-1; CDR3nt: TGTGCCAGCAGTTTAGGACTAGCGTATTCTCCTAACAATGAGCAGTTCTTC; CDR3aa: CASSLGLAYSPNNEQFF
d_gene: TRBD2; abundance: NA; v_gene: TRBV27; j_gene: TRBJ2-5; CDR3nt: TGTGCCAGCAGTTTAACTAGCGAGAAGACCCAGTACTTC; CDR3aa: CASSLTSEKTQYF
d_gene: NA; abundance: NA; v_gene: TRBV6-1; j_gene: TRBJ1-5; CDR3nt: TGTGCCAGCAGTGAATGGGGGAGTATAGGAAATCAGCCCCAGCATTTT; CDR3aa: CASSEWGSIGNQPQHF
d_gene: NA; abundance: NA; v_gene: TRBV7-9; j_gene: TRBJ1-6; CDR3nt: TGTGCCAGCAGCGACGAATCCGGGTTACTCTCACCCCTCCACTTT; CDR3aa: CASSDESGLLSPLHF
d_gene: NA; abundance: NA; v_gene: TRBV5-1; j_gene: TRBJ2-7; CDR3nt: TGCGCCAGCAGCGCCGAAGCTTACGAGCAGTACTTC; CDR3aa: CASSAEAYEQYF
d_gene: NA; abundance: NA; v_gene: TRBV7-9; j_gene: TRBJ2-7; CDR3nt: TGTGCCAGCACCGACAACACCTACGAGCAGTACTTC; CDR3aa: CASTDNTYEQYF
d_gene: NA; abundance: NA; v_gene: TRBV9; j_gene: TRBJ1-1; CDR3nt: TGTGCCAGCAGCGTTGGGGGTATTGAAGCTTTCTTT; CDR3aa: CASSVGGIEAFF
d_gene: NA; abundance: once; v_gene: TRBV20-1; j_gene: TRBJ2-7; CDR3nt: TGCAGTGTTTTAGGACAATTCTACGAGCAGTACTTC; CDR3aa: CSVLGQFYEQYF
d_gene: NA; abundance: NA; v_gene: TRBV6-1; j_gene: TRBJ1-1; CDR3nt: TGTGCCAGCAGTGAATTAGTAGGATTCTCGAACACTGAAGCTTTCTTT; CDR3aa: CASSELVGFSNTEAFF
d_gene: TRBD1; abundance: once; v_gene: TRBV27; j_gene: TRBJ1-6; CDR3nt: TGTGCCAGCAGTTTATCGGGACAGGGACCTAATTCACCCCTCCACTTT; CDR3aa: CASSLSGQGPNSPLHF
d_gene: NA; abundance: NA; v_gene: TRBV5-6; j_gene: TRBJ2-5; CDR3nt: TGTGCCAGCAGCTTTTCTGGACGGACCCAGTACTTC; CDR3aa: CASSFSGRTQYF
d_gene: NA; abundance: NA; v_gene: TRBV25-1; j_gene: TRBJ2-7; CDR3nt: TGTGCCAGCAGTGGGCCTTCCTACGAGCAGTACTTC; CDR3aa: CASSGPSYEQYF
d_gene: TRBD1; abundance: few; v_gene: TRBV7-9; j_gene: TRBJ1-1; CDR3nt: TGTGCCAGCAGGCCACAGGGGTTCGGCACTGAAGCTTTCTTT; CDR3aa: CASRPQGFGTEAFF
d_gene: NA; abundance: few; v_gene: TRBV27; j_gene: TRBJ1-2; CDR3nt: TGTGCCAGCAGTCCCGGGGGGGACTATGGCTACACCTTC; CDR3aa: CASSPGGDYGYTF
d_gene: NA; abundance: NA; v_gene: TRBV19; j_gene: TRBJ1-3; CDR3nt: TGTGCCAGTAGTCCCGGGTACTCTGGAAACACCATATATTTT; CDR3aa: CASSPGYSGNTIYF
d_gene: TRBD1; abundance: NA; v_gene: TRBV24-1; j_gene: TRBJ2-2; CDR3nt: TGTGCCACCAGTGAAGGTCAACAGGGGATCACCGGGGAGCTGTTTTTT; CDR3aa: CATSEGQQGITGELFF
d_gene: NA; abundance: NA; v_gene: TRBV12-3/TRBV12-4; j_gene: TRBJ1-1; CDR3nt: TGTGCCAGCAGTTGGGGCTCGGGGGGTGAAGCTTTCTTT; CDR3aa: CASSWGSGGEAFF
d_gene: TRBD2; abundance: NA; v_gene: TRBV6-2/TRBV6-3; j_gene: TRBJ2-7; CDR3nt: TGTGCCAGCAGACTAGCGGGGAACGAGCAGTACTTC; CDR3aa: CASRLAGNEQYF
d_gene: NA; abundance: NA; v_gene: TRBV20-1; j_gene: TRBJ2-1; CDR3nt: TGCAGTGCTAGAGATAGGGCTAGCGATCTTTTAGATGAGCAGTTCTTC; CDR3aa: CSARDRASDLLDEQFF
d_gene: NA; abundance: NA; v_gene: TRBV10-1; j_gene: TRBJ2-3; CDR3nt: TGCGCCAGCAGTGCATACGCGGGGGCTAGCACAGATACGCAGTATTTT; CDR3aa: CASSAYAGASTDTQYF
d_gene: NA; abundance: NA; v_gene: TRBV9; j_gene: TRBJ1-2; CDR3nt: TGTGCCAGCAGCGTGGATTGGACTTCTAACTATGGCTACACCTTC; CDR3aa: CASSVDWTSNYGYTF
d_gene: NA; abundance: NA; v_gene: TRBV6-2/TRBV6-3; j_gene: TRBJ2-3; CDR3nt: TGTGCCAGCAAGGGAGTGGAAGATACGCAGTATTTT; CDR3aa: CASKGVEDTQYF
d_gene: NA; abundance: NA; v_gene: TRBV27; j_gene: TRBJ2-7; CDR3nt: TGTGCCAGCAGTCCCCTCGGGGGTCGACCGGTCGAGCAGTACTTC; CDR3aa: CASSPLGGRPVEQYF
d_gene: NA; abundance: NA; v_gene: TRBV19; j_gene: TRBJ1-1; CDR3nt: TGTGCCAGTAGTGTAAATTGGCCCATTCCTGGCAACACTGAAGCTTTCTTT; CDR3aa: CASSVNWPIPGNTEAFF
d_gene: NA; abundance: NA; v_gene: TRBV20-1; j_gene: TRBJ1-2; CDR3nt: TGCAGTGCTAGAGTGGATGCGGGGTGGTATGGCTACACCTTC; CDR3aa: CSARVDAGWYGYTF
d_gene: TRBD2; abundance: NA; v_gene: TRBV7-8; j_gene: TRBJ2-3; CDR3nt: TGTGCCAGCAGCCTCCCGAGAAGCGGGGGGTCCACAGATACGCAGTATTTT; CDR3aa: CASSLPRSGGSTDTQYF
d_gene: TRBD1; abundance: NA; v_gene: TRBV20-1; j_gene: TRBJ1-1; CDR3nt: TGCAGTGCGAAACGTCAGGGGGCTTTCATGAACACTGAAGCTTTCTTT; CDR3aa: CSAKRQGAFMNTEAFF
d_gene: TRBD2; abundance: NA; v_gene: TRBV11-3; j_gene: TRBJ2-3; CDR3nt: TGTGCCAGCAGCTCTCGCACTAGCGGAGGATTCACAGATACGCAGTATTTT; CDR3aa: CASSSRTSGGFTDTQYF
d_gene: TRBD1; abundance: NA; v_gene: TRBV28; j_gene: TRBJ1-5; CDR3nt: TGTGCCAGCAGTTTACGGCAGGGGGGGATCAATCAGCCCCAGCATTTT; CDR3aa: CASSLRQGGINQPQHF
d_gene: NA; abundance: NA; v_gene: TRBV2; j_gene: TRBJ1-5; CDR3nt: TGTGCCAGCAGTGATCATTCGGTCTATAGCAATCAGCCCCAGCATTTT; CDR3aa: CASSDHSVYSNQPQHF
d_gene: TRBD2; abundance: NA; v_gene: TRBV7-6; j_gene: TRBJ2-7; CDR3nt: TGTGCCAGCAGCTTAGCAGCCCAGGCGGGAGAAGAGCAGTACTTC; CDR3aa: CASSLAAQAGEEQYF
d_gene: TRBD1; abundance: NA; v_gene: TRBV27; j_gene: TRBJ1-2; CDR3nt: TGTGCCAGCAGTTTATCGGGACAGTTACTTGGCTACACCTTC; CDR3aa: CASSLSGQLLGYTF
d_gene: NA; abundance: NA; v_gene: TRBV13; j_gene: TRBJ1-1; CDR3nt: TGTGCCAGCAGCCGACAGCTAGGGAACACTGAAGCTTTCTTT; CDR3aa: CASSRQLGNTEAFF
d_gene: NA; abundance: NA; v_gene: TRBV6-5; j_gene: TRBJ2-3; CDR3nt: TGTGCCAGCAGTTGGAGGGGCACAGATACGCAGTATTTT; CDR3aa: CASSWRGTDTQYF
d_gene: TRBD1; abundance: NA; v_gene: TRBV15; j_gene: TRBJ1-2; CDR3nt: TGTGCCACCAGCAGGGATTCCCAACAGGGGGCCCGCTATGGCTACACCTTC; CDR3aa: CATSRDSQQGARYGYTF
d_gene: TRBD2; abundance: NA; v_gene: TRBV10-3; j_gene: TRBJ2-1; CDR3nt: TGTGCCATCAGTGATTTGCGGGAGGGCCCCAATGAGCAGTTCTTC; CDR3aa: CAISDLREGPNEQFF
d_gene: TRBD1; abundance: NA; v_gene: TRBV2; j_gene: TRBJ2-1; CDR3nt: TGTGCCAGCAGTGTTGGGACAGTCCCCTTCTTC; CDR3aa: CASSVGTVPFF
d_gene: TRBD2; abundance: NA; v_gene: TRBV11-2; j_gene: TRBJ2-1; CDR3nt: TGTGCCAGCAGCTCCTCCACTAGCGGGAGACCACTGGAGCAGTTCTTC; CDR3aa: CASSSSTSGRPLEQFF
d_gene: TRBD1; abundance: once; v_gene: TRBV15; j_gene: TRBJ2-5; CDR3nt: TGTGCCACCAGCAGAGGGACAGGGCAAGAGACCCAGTACTTC; CDR3aa: CATSRGTGQETQYF